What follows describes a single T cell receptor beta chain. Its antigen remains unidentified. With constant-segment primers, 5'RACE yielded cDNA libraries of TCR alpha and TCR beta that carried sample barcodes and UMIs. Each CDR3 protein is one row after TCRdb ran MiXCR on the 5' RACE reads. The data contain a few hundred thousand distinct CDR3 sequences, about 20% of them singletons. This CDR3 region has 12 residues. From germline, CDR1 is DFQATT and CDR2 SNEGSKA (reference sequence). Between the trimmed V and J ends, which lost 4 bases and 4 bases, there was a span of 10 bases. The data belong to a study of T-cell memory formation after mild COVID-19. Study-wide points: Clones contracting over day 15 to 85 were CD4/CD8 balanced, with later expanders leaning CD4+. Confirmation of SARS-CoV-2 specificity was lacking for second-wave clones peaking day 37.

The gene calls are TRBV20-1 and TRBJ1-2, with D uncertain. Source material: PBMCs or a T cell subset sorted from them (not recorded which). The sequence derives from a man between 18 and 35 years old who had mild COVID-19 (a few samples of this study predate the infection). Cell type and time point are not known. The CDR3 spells CSAKDEGYGYTF. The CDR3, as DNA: TGCAGTGCTAAAGACGAGGGCTATGGCTACACCTTC.